This T cell receptor beta chain originates from a study of T cell responses to AZD1222 COVID-19 vaccine. Study results and caveats: Most donors were white British and more were female, and clonal diversity was possibly underestimated.

A word on this clone: The antigen remains unidentified.

This CDR3 is 17 amino acids long. V lost 2 bases and J 0 bases, leaving 14 bases between the germline ends. Germline V gives CDR1 LGHDT, CDR2 YNNKEL (reference sequence). Data came from immunoSEQ multiplex PCR; TCRdb stores just in-frame clones and leaves some out. The data hold 90,000 to 150,000 clones, with approximately 90% observed a single time. The TCR was taken from an adult who received the AZD1222 COVID-19 vaccine. This sample comprised peripheral blood, obtained 28 days after the second AZD1222 dose. This chain links TRBV3-1 (or the pseudogene TRBV3-2) with TRBJ1-5; tentative D call: TRBD1 (5 bases). The CDR3 loop reads CASSQNPGVSSNQPQHF. The DNA of the CDR3 is TGTGCCAGCAGCCAAAACCCGGGGGTTTCTAGCAATCAGCCCCAGCATTTT.